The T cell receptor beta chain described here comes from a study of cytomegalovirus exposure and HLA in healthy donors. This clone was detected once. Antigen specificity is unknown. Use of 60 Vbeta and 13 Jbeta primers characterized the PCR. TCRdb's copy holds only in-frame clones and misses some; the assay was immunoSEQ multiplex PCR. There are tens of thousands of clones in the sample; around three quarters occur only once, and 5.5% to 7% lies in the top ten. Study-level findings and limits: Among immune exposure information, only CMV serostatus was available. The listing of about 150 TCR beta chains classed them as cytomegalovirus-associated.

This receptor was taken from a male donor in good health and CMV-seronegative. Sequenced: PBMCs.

The DNA of the CDR3 is TGCAGCGTTGATCCCCGGACAGCCCCAAGGACCCAGTACTTC. Its translation: CSVDPRTAPRTQYF. The chain has TRBV29-1 and TRBJ2-5; D possibly corresponds to TRBD1 (6 bases). V lost 3 bases to trimming and J lost 7 bases, with 18 bases between them. The germline V gene encodes CDR1 SQVTM and CDR2 ANQGSEA. This CDR3 has 14 amino acids.